The 15 T cell receptor beta chains below come from one sample, sequenced in a study of cytomegalovirus exposure and HLA in healthy donors (dated by TCRdb to about 2017). Library preparation employed the immunoSEQ multiplex PCR assay. For the multiplex PCR, a mixture combining 60 forward primers for TCR Vbeta segments and 13 reverse primers for TCR Jbeta segments was used. Drawn from immuneACCESS, this table holds only the in-frame rearrangements with V and J called that TCRdb kept. Clones are partly lost; checked studies trace under half to an unresolved V gene and leave the rest unexplained. For this sample the table gives about 91,000 clones, of which around 78% were detected only once. Approximately 4.8% of the sample belongs to the ten largest clones. The specimen sequenced was PBMCs. All receptors come from a male donor in good health and CMV-seropositive.

V and J are TRBV30 and TRBJ2-4; perhaps TRBD1 as D (5 bases). This CDR3 comprises 14 residues. Per germline, CDR1 GTSNPN and CDR2 SVGIG (reference sequence). V lost 1 base to trimming and J lost 6 bases, with 13 bases between them. CDR3 sequence: CAWSAPTVRNIQYF. The DNA of the CDR3 is TGTGCCTGGAGTGCACCGACAGTGAGAAACATTCAGTACTTC. The full variable domain, completed using reference TRBV30 and TRBJ2-4, is SQTIHQWPATLVQPVGSPLSLECTVEGTSNPNLYWYRQAAGRGLQLLFYSVGIGQISSEVPQNLSASRPQDRQFILSSKKLLLSDSGFYLCAWSAPTVRNIQYFGAGTRLSVL.

The V and J genes are TRBV11-3 and TRBJ2-7; D uncertain. Germline CDR1 is SGHNT and CDR2 is YENEEA. The CDR3 extends over 14 amino acids. V lost 0 bases and J lost 3, with 9 bases in between. The CDR3 is CASSLDRNSYEQYF. As DNA, the CDR3 is TGTGCCAGCAGCTTAGATCGTAACAGCTACGAGCAGTACTTC.

On this clone itself: Other nucleotide sequences from this sample produce the same CDR3. This rearrangement joins TRBV18 to TRBJ2-2; 12 bases are a match to TRBD2. CDR1 and CDR2 from the germline V gene are KGHSH and LQKENI. Trimming at V came to 3 bases and at J to 3 bases, leaving 2 bases not matched to a gene. The length of the CDR3 is 16 residues. For the CDR3, the DNA is TGTGCCAGCTCACCCCTAGCGGGGGGGGACACCGGGGAGCTGTTTTTT. Its protein is CASSPLAGGDTGELFF.

This clone appeared once. CDR3 region: CASSRGLQGDENIQYF. The CDR3 nucleotides read TGTGCCAGCAGTAGAGGTTTGCAGGGCGATGAAAACATTCAGTACTTC. V is TRBV9 and J is TRBJ2-4; a weak D match, TRBD1 (5 bases). The V gene lost 5 bases and the J gene lost 5 bases, with 20 bases spanning the gap. CDR3 length: 16 residues. Germline lookup yields CDR1 SGDLS and CDR2 YYNGEE. The full variable domain, with the rest looked up from reference TRBV9 and TRBJ2-4, is DSGVTQTPKHLITATGQRVTLRCSPRSGDLSVYWYQQSLDQGLQFLIQYYNGEERAKGNILERFSAQQFPDLHSELNLSSLELGDSALYFCASSRGLQGDENIQYFGAGTRLSVL.

This chain joins TRBV27 and TRBJ2-7, with TRBD2 matching 11 bases. CDR3 length equals 14 residues. Per the germline V gene, CDR1 is MNHEY and CDR2 is SMNVEV (reference sequence). Losses at the gene ends were 10 bases for V and 0 bases for J; bases not matched to a gene: 5. The CDR3 spells CANLGLAGSYEQYF. For the CDR3, the DNA is TGTGCCAACCTCGGACTAGCGGGCTCCTACGAGCAGTACTTC.

This rearrangement joins TRBV5-6 to TRBJ2-1; D possibly corresponds to TRBD2 (6 bases). Trimming removed 1 base at V and 5 bases at J, with 16 bases between. The germline gives CDR1 SGHDT, CDR2 YYEEEE. The CDR3 is 16 residues long. In DNA form, the CDR3 reads TGTGCCAGCAGCTTGAGGGCCGGGAGAGCGGACAATGAGCAGTTCTTC. Amino acid sequence: CASSLRAGRADNEQFF.

V gene TRBV18 combines with J gene TRBJ1-3; possibly TRBD1 for D (6 bases). Per germline, CDR1 KGHSH and CDR2 LQKENI. The CDR3 loop spans 15 amino acids. The V gene lost 3 bases and the J gene lost 0 bases, with 9 bases spanning the gap. The chain's CDR3 is CASSPLTGSGNTIYF. The CDR3 DNA reads as TGTGCCAGCTCACCGTTGACAGGCTCTGGAAACACCATATATTTT.

This chain uses TRBV28 with TRBJ2-7; 14 nucleotides agree with TRBD2. CDR1 and CDR2 from the germline V gene are MDHEN and SYDVKM. Unmatched junction bases numbered 14, after V lost 2 bases and J lost 5 bases. The length of the CDR3 is 19 residues. The CDR3 loop reads CASSLNGMGTSGSYNEQYF. The CDR3 coding sequence is TGTGCCAGCAGTTTAAATGGGATGGGGACTAGCGGGAGCTATAACGAGCAGTACTTC.

The chain joins TRBV5-1 to TRBJ2-5; the D gene is possibly TRBD2 (5 bases). The germline V gene encodes CDR1 SGHRS and CDR2 YFSETQ. V lost 0 bases and J lost 1, with 10 bases in between. This CDR3 is built from 15 residues. Here the CDR3 reads CASSLATGSQETQYF. CDR3 in DNA: TGCGCCAGCAGCTTGGCCACGGGGTCCCAAGAGACCCAGTACTTC.

By share, this clone counts as medium-sized. J is TRBJ2-2 and V is TRBV4-2; TRBD2 aligns across 10 bases. The CDR3 length is 19 residues. The J segment lost 4 bases and the V segment lost 5 bases, leaving 16 bases of the junction unmatched. Looked up from germline, CDR1 is LGHNA and CDR2 is YNFKEQ. The CDR3 nucleotides read TGTGCCAGCAGCGGAGGGGACAGTAGCGGGAGGTTGAGCACCGGGGAGCTGTTTTTT. This encodes CASSGGDSSGRLSTGELFF.

This clone was seen once. The gene calls are TRBV19 and TRBJ1-5; D is unresolved. In germline, CDR1 is LNHDA, CDR2 SQIVND (reference sequence). CDR3 size: 14 residues. Trimming took 3 bases from V and 5 from J, leaving 11 bases between them. CDR3: CASSIGRSDQPQHF. Written as DNA, the CDR3 is TGTGCCAGTAGTATCGGGAGAAGCGATCAGCCCCAGCATTTT.

The chain carries TRBV7-6 and TRBJ2-3; 9 nucleotides line up with TRBD1. Germline V gene data show CDR1 as SGHVS and CDR2 as FNYEAQ. The J segment lost 6 bases and the V segment lost 5 bases, leaving 12 bases of the junction unmatched. The CDR3 covers 16 residues. CDR3 DNA: TGTGCCAGCAGCCCGGAACAGGGGGCGGAAGGGGATACGCAGTATTTT. Its protein is CASSPEQGAEGDTQYF.

V gene TRBV28 combines with J gene TRBJ1-5; 7 bases are a match to TRBD1. CDR1 is MDHEN, CDR2 SYDVKM, per germline. CDR3 length equals 13 residues. V lost 6 bases to trimming and J lost 6 bases; unmatched junction nucleotides: 5. CDR3 protein: CASSSDRRQPQHF. The CDR3, as DNA: TGTGCCAGCAGCTCGGACAGGCGTCAGCCCCAGCATTTT.

In its sample, this clone was seen a few times. This rearrangement joins TRBV5-1 to TRBJ1-2, with no clear D. Germline CDR1 is SGHRS and CDR2 is YFSETQ. CDR3 length: 12 residues. Trimming shortened V by 0 bases and J by 8 bases, and 8 bases separated the two germline ends. For the CDR3, the DNA is TGCGCCAGCAGCTTGGTATCGGGAGGCTACACCTTC. This sequence encodes CASSLVSGGYTF.

The chain uses TRBV7-9 and TRBJ2-7; 7 bases match TRBD2. The V and J ends lost 4 bases and 2 bases, in that order; junction bases with no gene match: 8. Germline CDR1 is SEHNR and CDR2 is FQNEAQ (reference sequence). This CDR3 has 15 amino acids. The CDR3 is CASSSGGDPTYEQYF. The CDR3 DNA reads as TGTGCCAGCAGCTCGGGGGGAGATCCCACCTACGAGCAGTACTTC. The full variable domain, its missing parts supplied by reference TRBV7-9 and TRBJ2-7, is DTGVSQNPRHKITKRGQNVTFRCDPISEHNRLYWYRQTLGQGPEFLTYFQNEAQLEKSRLLSDRFSAERPKGSFSTLEIQRTEQGDSAMYLCASSSGGDPTYEQYFGPGTRLTVT.